This T cell receptor (beta chain) was captured by sequencing in a study of T-cell reconstitution after alpha-beta-depleted transplantation in children. Whole-study findings and limits: Several patients had high TCRbeta diversity at day 60; it came from surviving recipient T cells and thymic progenitors. Approximately two months post-transplant, alpha-beta T cells reportedly originated from several hundred expanded graft clones. When one year had passed after transplant, most T-cell counts and diversity came from newly produced T cells.

The CDR3 has 15 amino acids. With 0 bases clipped from V and 3 bases from J, the junction kept 5 bases outside the gene matches. Germline CDR1 reads DFQATT; CDR2 reads SNEGSKA (reference sequence). Preparation of the TCRbeta library used unique molecular identifiers. TCRdb processed the PCR reads anew with MiXCR; each CDR3 protein has one entry. The sample shows 440,000 or so distinct CDR3 sequences, approximately 42% of them seen only once. Note on this clonotype: Its antigen is undetermined.

The source material was PBMCs, sampled before TCRalphabeta/CD19-depleted stem cell transplant. The origin of this receptor is a girl aged 2 to 9 with aplastic anemia, due to receive a stem cell transplant. V usage is TRBV20-1 and J usage is TRBJ2-7, with 10 bases that match TRBD2. As DNA, the CDR3 is TGCAGTGCTAGAGATCCGGCTAGCGGGAGCTACGAGCAGTACTTC. Its translation is CSARDPASGSYEQYF.